Listed here are 5 T cell receptor beta chains from one sample, sequenced in a study of hypomethylating agent response in myelodysplastic syndrome (dated by TCRdb to the early 2020s). Library prep was done by the immunoSEQ multiplex PCR assay. Not all clones reach the TCRdb copy of this immuneACCESS table, which keeps in-frame sequences only. Checked studies attribute under half of the gap to unresolved V genes and leave the rest unexplained. This sample has some 6,000 clones in its table, and approximately 87% of those were observed once. The ten largest clones add up to more than 9% of the sample. The material sequenced was bone marrow, taken before or after starting hypomethylating agent treatment for myelodysplastic syndrome (not recorded which). The receptors derive from a human donor with myelodysplastic syndrome.

The chain employs TRBV7-9 and TRBJ2-5; D unclear. CDR3 length: 15 residues. V lost 2 bases and J 2 bases, leaving 12 bases between the germline ends. Germline loops: CDR1 SEHNR, CDR2 FQNEAQ (reference sequence). The CDR3 sequence is CASSLLGPSQETQYF. The DNA of the CDR3 is TGTGCCAGCAGCTTACTAGGCCCTTCACAAGAGACCCAGTACTTC.

This CDR3 is CASSQASVGNEQFF. The CDR3 DNA is TGCGCCAGCAGCCAGGCTAGCGTTGGCAATGAGCAGTTCTTC. The chain combines TRBV4-1 with TRBJ2-1, with D possibly matching TRBD2 (6 bases). Germline V gives CDR1 MGHRA, CDR2 YSYEKL. The CDR3 consists of 14 residues. V shed 3 bases and J shed 6 bases, with 12 bases lying between them.

The chain recombines TRBV19 with TRBJ2-7, with 11 bases that match TRBD1. J gave up 2 bases and V 9 bases, and 24 bases lay outside the gene matches. The germline V gene has CDR1 LNHDA and CDR2 SQIVND (reference sequence). This CDR3 contains 20 residues. This CDR3 reads CARKIPPDRGLWKSPYEQYF. The CDR3 bases are TGTGCCAGAAAAATACCCCCGGACAGGGGGCTTTGGAAGAGCCCCTACGAGCAGTACTTC. The variable domain in full, with the rest retrieved from reference TRBV19 and TRBJ2-7, is DGGITQSPKYLFRKEGQNVTLSCEQNLNHDAMYWYRQDPGQGLRLIYYSQIVNDFQKGDIAEGYSVSREKKESFPLTVTSAQKNPTAFYLCARKIPPDRGLWKSPYEQYFGPGTRLTVT.

This clone is a singleton in its sample. The chain carries TRBV7-8 and TRBJ1-3; the D is unclear. The CDR3 extends over 12 amino acids. Germline loops: CDR1 SGHVS, CDR2 FQNEAQ. V was shortened by 2 bases and J by 2 bases, with 1 base between the two germline ends. CDR3 region: CASSLTGNTIYF. In nucleotides, the CDR3 is TGTGCCAGCAGCTTAACTGGAAACACCATATATTTT.

Here the CDR3 DNA reads TGTGCCAGCAGCTTGGGACAGAAGACCCAAGAGACCCAGTACTTC. Its protein is CASSLGQKTQETQYF. The V and J genes are TRBV11-3 and TRBJ2-5, with TRBD1 matching over 7 bases. The CDR3 sequence is 15 residues long. The germline CDR1 and CDR2 sequences are SGHNT and YENEEA. The ends lost 3 bases at V and 1 base at J; junction bases unmatched: 5.